This TCR beta chain emerged from a study of CD8+CD57+ T cells in acquired aplastic anemia listed by TCRdb under 2018. With respect to the entire study: Extracted DNA from sorted CD4+ and CD8+ cells averaged around 3.4 ug, ranging from roughly 0.19 to 27.4 ug. An average of around 10 million reads for CD4+ cells and 11.0 million reads for CD8+ cells was obtained from healthy donor samples. Beyond this particular receptor, the publication reports: Around 30 CD8+ CDR3 sequences were shared between patients and controls but appeared highly expressed in patients and within their immunodominant clones. No significant difference in CD8+ Simpson's diversity was found between patients and healthy controls (P=0.060).

The CDR3 runs 15 residues from the cysteine to the phenylalanine. The read is trimmed to its CDR3 DNA, 45 bases read in frame from base 1. Here V drops 6 bases and J drops 5 bases, and the junction holds 6 bases not matched to any gene. The germline V gene (reference sequence) yields LNHDA for CDR1 and SQIVND for CDR2. TCR repertoires of sorted CD4+ and CD8+ blood T cells from severe aplastic anemia patients and healthy subjects were deep-sequenced in the study. Ficoll-Paque density gradient centrifugation was used to isolate peripheral blood mononuclear cells. CD4+ and CD8+ T cells were sorted by FACS or magnetic beads before DNA extraction. Genomic DNA served as template for TCR beta VDJ combination and CDR3 sequence profiling. An Illumina HiSeq 2000 was used for TCR repertoire sequencing. In the original analysis: TRBV/TRBJ rearrangement plots, CDR3 size and DJ length profiles, and Simpson's diversity index were used to assess repertoires. The immunodominant clone was defined as the most abundant DNA sequence in deep sequencing data. CDR3 amino acid sequences were checked for sharing between subjects and were compared against published repertoires and the VDJdb database. TCRdb cleaned the public reads at Q25 with fastp, built clones with MiXCR and kept in-frame beta chains. Each CDR3 protein gets just one entry, which takes the most common genes and DNA from the rows behind it. It is TCRdb's table, rather than the study itself, that gives the V and J calls and clone size. The table for this sample lists 120,000 or so distinct CDR3 sequences; 48% of them were counted only once. 2% to 3% of the sample belongs to the ten largest clones.

Comments on this clonotype: Its binding antigen is unknown. Per-nucleotide qualities are absent, and no much larger clonotype sits a single base away.

The receptor's source is a human donor in good health, serving as a control. Source material: sorted CD4+, CD8+, or CD8+CD57+ T cells (not recorded which) from PBMCs. The rearrangement joined TRBV19 to TRBJ2-1; 11 nucleotides in the junction match TRBD2. The DNA reads TGTGCCAGTAGGAAACTAGCGGGGGAAAACAATGAGCAGTTCTTC. It is translated as CASRKLAGENNEQFF.